Below are 21 T cell receptor beta chains sequenced from a single sample in a study of Ad26.COV2.S vaccination and SARS-CoV-2 variants (dated by TCRdb to 2020 to 2023). Taken with the paper, the label for treatment or condition translates to: roughly 19 received Ad26.COV2.S at low or high dose, single or two shots; 5 received placebo; per-sample allocation not given. For vaccine and placebo recipients, repertoires were sequenced using samples collected on day 63 after the first injection. To prepare the library, the immunoSEQ multiplex PCR assay was applied. TCRdb mirrors the immuneACCESS table, restricted to in-frame sequences. Some clones are absent from its copies; in checked studies, under half trace to an unresolved V gene, and the reason for the others is unknown. The sample includes some 290,000 clones, with over 80% observed a single time. Approximately 2.2% of the sample comes from the top ten.

Sequenced here: peripheral blood, sampled in a trial of Ad26.COV2.S vaccine versus placebo. These receptors all come from a person between 18 and 65 years old who received the Ad26.COV2.S COVID-19 vaccine or a placebo.

The V gene is TRBV13, the J gene TRBJ2-3, with D maybe TRBD1 (5 bases). CDR1 and CDR2 (germline): PRHDT, FYEKMQ (reference sequence). Deletions cut 5 bases from V and 1 base from J, with 16 bases between. This CDR3 contains 16 residues. The CDR3 nucleotides are TGTGCCAGCAGCCTAAGCCAGGGTGGGGGCACAGATACGCAGTATTTT. Residues: CASSLSQGGGTDTQYF.

V usage is TRBV28 and J usage is TRBJ1-6; 10 bases match TRBD1. Germline V gene sequence: CDR1 MDHEN, CDR2 SYDVKM. V shed 8 bases and J 2 bases; nucleotides not matched to a gene: 9. CDR3 length: 17 amino acids. CDR3 amino acids: CASRTGGSQAYNSPLHF. The CDR3 coding sequence is TGTGCCAGCCGGACAGGGGGATCACAAGCCTATAATTCACCCCTCCACTTT. Based on the CDR3 plus reference TRBV28 and TRBJ1-6, the full variable domain is DVKVTQSSRYLVKRTGEKVFLECVQDMDHENMFWYRQDPGLGLRLIYFSYDVKMKEKGDIPEGYSVSREKKERFSLILESASTNQTSMYLCASRTGGSQAYNSPLHFGNGTRLTVT.

The chain uses TRBV23-1 and TRBJ2-7; TRBD1 agrees at 9 bases. TRBV23-1 is flagged as an ORF with uncertain function. CDR3 length: 15 residues. V lost 2 bases and J lost 4; bases outside the gene matches: 6. CDR3 sequence: CASSQPGQGSYEQYF. The CDR3 DNA is TGCGCCAGCAGTCAACCGGGACAGGGAAGTTACGAGCAGTACTTC.

The CDR3, as DNA: TGCGCCAGCAGCTTTGGAGGGCCGGGTCAGCCCCAGCATTTT. Translating it yields CASSFGGPGQPQHF. V usage is TRBV5-1 and J usage is TRBJ1-5; D gene ambiguous. Germline CDR1 and CDR2: SGHRS and YFSETQ. Trimming left V 2 bases short and J 6 bases short, with 12 bases between. This CDR3 region has 14 residues.

The genes are TRBV5-4 and TRBJ1-1; D is undetermined. CDR1 SGHNT and CDR2 YYREEE come from the germline V gene (reference sequence). The ends were cut back, 4 bases at V and 0 bases at J, with 7 bases in the middle. CDR3 length: 13 residues. The CDR3 region is CASSPGLNTEAFF. The DNA for the CDR3 is TGTGCCAGCAGCCCCGGTTTGAACACTGAAGCTTTCTTT.

This clone was detected only a few times. The rearrangement uses TRBV5-4 and TRBJ1-4; D unresolved. CDR1 is SGHNT, CDR2 YYREEE, per germline (reference sequence). V lost 0 bases to trimming and J lost 3 bases, with 6 bases between them. The CDR3 has 14 amino acids. As DNA, the CDR3 is TGTGCCAGCAGCTTGGGGCGGCCTAATGAAAAACTGTTTTTT. Residues: CASSLGRPNEKLFF.

This chain joins TRBV28 and TRBJ2-7; perhaps TRBD2 as D (6 bases). The CDR3 runs to 14 residues. Trimming shortened V by 7 bases and J by 3 bases, and 16 bases separated the two germline ends. Germline CDR1 and CDR2: MDHEN and SYDVKM. The CDR3 region has the DNA TGTGCCAGCACCTCGGGGGTGGGGTACTACGAGCAGTACTTC. Translation gives CASTSGVGYYEQYF.

The V call is TRBV9, the J call TRBJ1-3; D gene unclear. Germline V gives CDR1 SGDLS, CDR2 YYNGEE. The CDR3 is 15 residues long. Trimming stripped 0 bases from V and 4 bases from J, with 11 bases between. CDR3 coding DNA: TGTGCCAGCAGCGTAGGTAGCTCGTGGGGAAACACCATATATTTT. This encodes CASSVGSSWGNTIYF. Supplemented by reference TRBV9 and TRBJ1-3, the full variable domain reads DSGVTQTPKHLITATGQRVTLRCSPRSGDLSVYWYQQSLDQGLQFLIQYYNGEERAKGNILERFSAQQFPDLHSELNLSSLELGDSALYFCASSVGSSWGNTIYFGEGSWLTVV.

Here the CDR3 DNA reads TGTGCCACCAGTGGTGGGATGGCACCAGATACGCAGTATTTT. Translation gives CATSGGMAPDTQYF. V gene TRBV24-1 combines with J gene TRBJ2-3, with D unresolved. The CDR3 length is 14 residues. Germline CDR1 KGHDR, CDR2 SFDVKD. V gave up 5 bases and J gave up 4 bases, with 12 bases separating them.

The chain is built from TRBV9 and TRBJ2-1, with TRBD1 matching 7 bases. This CDR3 is built from 14 residues. The V segment lost 3 bases and the J segment 3 bases; nucleotides outside the gene matches: 3. CDR1 SGDLS and CDR2 YYNGEE come from the germline V gene. This CDR3 reads CASSARQGYNEQFF. In nucleotides, the CDR3 is TGTGCCAGCAGCGCTAGACAGGGCTACAATGAGCAGTTCTTC.

The rearrangement joins TRBV27 to TRBJ2-2; D possibly corresponds to TRBD1 (6 bases). Germline V lookup: CDR1 MNHEY, CDR2 SMNVEV (reference sequence). V lost 6 bases and J lost 1, with 15 bases in between. This CDR3 comprises 16 residues. CDR3 loop: CASRALLQGNTGELFF. The CDR3 nucleotides read TGTGCCAGCAGAGCACTGCTACAGGGGAACACCGGGGAGCTGTTTTTT.

The chain couples TRBV4-1 to TRBJ1-4; TRBD1 aligns across 10 bases. The CDR3 spans 17 residues. Germline V gives CDR1 MGHRA, CDR2 YSYEKL. The junction had 6 bases not matched to a gene; V was cut back by 5 bases and J by 0 bases. The DNA for the CDR3 is TGCGCCAGCAGCGACCGGGACAGGGGTGCAACTAATGAAAAACTGTTTTTT. Translation: CASSDRDRGATNEKLFF.

The rearrangement uses TRBV4-1 and TRBJ2-2, with D unclear. Germline assignment: CDR1 MGHRA and CDR2 YSYEKL. V lost 1 base and J lost 1, with 10 bases in between. There are 16 residues in the CDR3. This chain's CDR3 is CASSQGTFKNTGELFF. The CDR3 DNA follows: TGCGCCAGCAGCCAAGGGACCTTTAAGAACACCGGGGAGCTGTTTTTT.

This clone showed up just a few times. The gene calls are TRBV7-2 and TRBJ2-5, with D perhaps matching TRBD1 (5 bases). CDR3 length: 12 residues. Germline assignment: CDR1 SGHTA and CDR2 FQGNSA. The V gene lost 5 bases and the J gene lost 2 bases, with 6 bases spanning the gap. CDR3 amino acids: CASSGAQETQYF. CDR3 nucleotide sequence: TGTGCCAGCAGCGGGGCGCAAGAGACCCAGTACTTC.

The chain links TRBV11-2 to TRBJ2-2; possible D gene TRBD2, 6 bases. Germline lookup yields CDR1 SGHAT and CDR2 FQNNGV. The CDR3 extends over 15 amino acids. V was trimmed by 0 bases and J by 6 bases, leaving 11 bases between them. In DNA form, the CDR3 reads TGTGCCAGCAGCTTAGAGGGGACTTTTGCCGGGGAGCTGTTTTTT. It codes for CASSLEGTFAGELFF.

The gene calls are TRBV28 and TRBJ1-5; D unresolved. The CDR3 has 14 amino acids. Germline CDR1 MDHEN, CDR2 SYDVKM. V shed 7 bases and J shed 0 bases, with 10 bases lying between them. This CDR3 reads CASKNAYSNQPQHF. The CDR3 region has the DNA TGTGCCAGCAAAAACGCGTATAGCAATCAGCCCCAGCATTTT.

The rearrangement joins TRBV5-1 to TRBJ2-3, with TRBD2 matching over 10 bases. The CDR3 totals 16 residues. J was trimmed by 3 bases and V by 3 bases; bases with no gene match: 7. Per the germline V gene, CDR1 is SGHRS and CDR2 is YFSETQ. The CDR3 here is CASSYGISGGTDTQYF. The CDR3 DNA sequence: TGCGCCAGCAGCTATGGTATTAGCGGGGGGACAGATACGCAGTATTTT.

V and J are TRBV11-1 and TRBJ2-1, with D perhaps TRBD1 (5 bases). V was clipped by 2 bases and J by 6 bases, with 11 bases between them. Germline values: CDR1 SGHAT, CDR2 FQDESV (reference sequence). The CDR3 is 14 amino acids. DNA of the CDR3: TGTGCCAGCAGCTTAACCAGGGCGTCCAATGAGCAGTTCTTC. Translation: CASSLTRASNEQFF.

This chain connects TRBV9 to TRBJ2-7; D might be TRBD2 (6 bases). The V end lost 4 bases, the J end lost 3 bases, and 11 bases lay between the germline ends. CDR3 length equals 13 residues. The germline V gene has CDR1 SGDLS and CDR2 YYNGEE. CDR3 sequence (DNA): TGTGCCAGCAGCCCTGGGGGGTTCTACGAGCAGTACTTC. It translates to CASSPGGFYEQYF.

This sequence joins TRBV5-5 and TRBJ1-1; the D is unclear. Germline values: CDR1 SGHKS, CDR2 YYEKEE (reference sequence). The V end lost 2 bases, the J end lost 2 bases, and 13 bases lay between the germline ends. This CDR3 is built from 15 residues. Written as DNA, the CDR3 is TGTGCCAGCAGCTTTGGGGTGGTGGGTAACACTGAAGCTTTCTTT. Translating it yields CASSFGVVGNTEAFF.

The table lists this clone with many counts. This chain uses TRBV28 with TRBJ2-7, with 8 bases aligning to TRBD1. With 3 bases clipped from V and 4 bases from J, the junction kept 11 bases outside the gene matches. The CDR3 totals 16 residues. CDR1 and CDR2 (germline): MDHEN, SYDVKM. The CDR3 sequence: CASSLPPGQGYYEQYF. CDR3 DNA sequence: TGTGCCAGCAGTTTGCCACCAGGACAGGGATATTACGAGCAGTACTTC.